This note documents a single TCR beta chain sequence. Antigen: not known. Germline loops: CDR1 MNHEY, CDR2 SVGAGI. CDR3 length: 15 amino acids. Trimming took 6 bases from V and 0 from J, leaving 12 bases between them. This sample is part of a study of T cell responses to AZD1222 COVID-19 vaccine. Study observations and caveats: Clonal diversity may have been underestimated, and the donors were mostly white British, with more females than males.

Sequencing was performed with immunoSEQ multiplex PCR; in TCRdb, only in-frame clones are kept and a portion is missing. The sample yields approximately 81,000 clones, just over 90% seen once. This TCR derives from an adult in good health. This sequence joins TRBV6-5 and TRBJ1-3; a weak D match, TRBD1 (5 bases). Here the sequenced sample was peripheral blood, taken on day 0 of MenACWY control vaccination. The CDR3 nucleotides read TGTGCCAGCAGACCCCCGGGACCCTCTGGAAACACCATATATTTT. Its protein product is CASRPPGPSGNTIYF.